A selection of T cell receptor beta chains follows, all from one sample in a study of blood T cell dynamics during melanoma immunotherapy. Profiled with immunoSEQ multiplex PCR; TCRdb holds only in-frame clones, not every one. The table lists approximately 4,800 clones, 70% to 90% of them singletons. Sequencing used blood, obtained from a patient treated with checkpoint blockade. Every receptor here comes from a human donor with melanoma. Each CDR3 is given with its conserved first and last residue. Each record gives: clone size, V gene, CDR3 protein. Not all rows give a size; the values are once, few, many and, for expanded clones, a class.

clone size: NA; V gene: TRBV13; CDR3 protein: CASSLGPRANYGYTF
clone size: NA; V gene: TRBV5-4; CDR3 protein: CASSPELAGGPGGELFF
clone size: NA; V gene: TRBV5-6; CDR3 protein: CASSLPTVEKLFF
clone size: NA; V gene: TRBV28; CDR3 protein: CASRLPTPSRTEAFF
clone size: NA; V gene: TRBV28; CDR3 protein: CASSLPVGAGVRSYEQYF
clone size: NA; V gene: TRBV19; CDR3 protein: CASSGRGGRFGELFF
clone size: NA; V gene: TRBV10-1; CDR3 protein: CASSSGGKETQYF
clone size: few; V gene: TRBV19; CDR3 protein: CASTGQGLGNQPQHF
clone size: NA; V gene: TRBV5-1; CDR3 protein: CASRWTSSGEQYF
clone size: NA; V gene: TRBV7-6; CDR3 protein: CASSEASGLAGKQYF
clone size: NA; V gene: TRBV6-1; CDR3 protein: CASSGRTVGYTF
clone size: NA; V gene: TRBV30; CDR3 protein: CAWSVLDKQAETQYF
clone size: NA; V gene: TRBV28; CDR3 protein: CASSLPALAQGPQHF
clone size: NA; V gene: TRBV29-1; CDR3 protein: CSVGSPGYGYTF
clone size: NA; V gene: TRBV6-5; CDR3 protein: CAKSPRDISYEQYF
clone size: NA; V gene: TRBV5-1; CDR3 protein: CASRALTSGTRVGSYEQYF
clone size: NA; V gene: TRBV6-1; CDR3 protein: CASSDPGLAVNNEQFF
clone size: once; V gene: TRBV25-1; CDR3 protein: CASSVSGSAGYGYTF
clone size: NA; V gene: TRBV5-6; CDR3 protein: CASSWERGKPQHF
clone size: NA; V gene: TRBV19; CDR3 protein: CASSTGQLSYNEQFF
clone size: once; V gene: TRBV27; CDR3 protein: CASSPTGGWNEQFF
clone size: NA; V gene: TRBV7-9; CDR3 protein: CASSQAGGNQPQHF
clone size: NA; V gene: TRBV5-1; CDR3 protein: CATKTPGGTEAFF
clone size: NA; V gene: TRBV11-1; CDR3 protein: CASSRGHGSYNEQFF
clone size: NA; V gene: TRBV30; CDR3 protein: CAWSAGGYEQYF
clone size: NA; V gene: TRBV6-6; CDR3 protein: CASSWTGTGEQPQHF
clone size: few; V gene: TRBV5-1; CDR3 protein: CASSLEAHVPFPAEAFF
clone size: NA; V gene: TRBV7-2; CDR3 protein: CASSPSGRSADTQYF
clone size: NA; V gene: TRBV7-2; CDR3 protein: CASSQQGTSYNSPLHF
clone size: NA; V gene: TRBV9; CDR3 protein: CASSGAGGNEQFF
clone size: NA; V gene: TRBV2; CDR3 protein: CATKAESNTGELFF
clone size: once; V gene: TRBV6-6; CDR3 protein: CASKNSYGYTF
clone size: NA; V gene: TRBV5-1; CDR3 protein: CASSLEPGRVQQYF
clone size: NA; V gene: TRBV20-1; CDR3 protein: CSATDTFDLF
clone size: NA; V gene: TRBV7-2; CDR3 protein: CASRSGTGRTGELFF
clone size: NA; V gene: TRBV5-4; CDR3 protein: CASSLEGETSTDTQYF
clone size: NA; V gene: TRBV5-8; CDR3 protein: CASSPTGGLDEKLFF
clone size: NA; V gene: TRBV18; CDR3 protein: CASSPRPRGGDSPLHF
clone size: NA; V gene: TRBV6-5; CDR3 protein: CASSLATSYEQYF
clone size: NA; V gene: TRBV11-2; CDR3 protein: CASSLKSTDTQYF
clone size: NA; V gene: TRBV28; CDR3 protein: CASNPGGWRNQPQHF
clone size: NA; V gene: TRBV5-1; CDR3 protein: CASSLARGEKLFF
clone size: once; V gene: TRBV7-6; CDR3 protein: CASSPIAGGFSYNEQFF
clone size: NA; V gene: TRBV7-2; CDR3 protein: CASGQTSNQPQHF
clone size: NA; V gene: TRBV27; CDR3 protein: CASSQTSGRTEQFF
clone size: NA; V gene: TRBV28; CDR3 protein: CASSSPPSGSDEQYF
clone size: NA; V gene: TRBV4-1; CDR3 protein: CASSQDVGGSYYGYTF
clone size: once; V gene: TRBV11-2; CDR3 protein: CASRRRQGARYEQYF
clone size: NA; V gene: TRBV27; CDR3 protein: CASSVGQGFYSGANVLTF
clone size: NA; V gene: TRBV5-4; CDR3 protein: CASSHGGGFRDTQYF
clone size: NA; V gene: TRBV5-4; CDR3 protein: CASRTDSYNEQFF
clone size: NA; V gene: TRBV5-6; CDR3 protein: CASSLFDSGRNNEQFF
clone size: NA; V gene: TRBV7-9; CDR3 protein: CASSLAGTSSYEQYF
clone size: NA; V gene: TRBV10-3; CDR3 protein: CAISEGAGELFF
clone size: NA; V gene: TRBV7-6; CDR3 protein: CASSPVLAGPTDTQYF
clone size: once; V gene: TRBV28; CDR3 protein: CTSRREGTGNTIYF
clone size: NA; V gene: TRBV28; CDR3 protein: CASSSTGPSNQPQHF
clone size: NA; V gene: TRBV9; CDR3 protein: CASSAGTSVTYEQYF
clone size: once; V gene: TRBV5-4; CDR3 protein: CASSPGGLAGNYEQYF